This paragraph covers one T cell receptor (beta chain) sequence. The data were obtained in a study of blood T cell repertoires in COVID-19. Study context: Samples of COVID-19 (acute and convalescent) were obtained from the United States, Italy and Spain. From T cells, B-cell-depleted T cells, or PBMCs came the material, which was cDNA or gDNA.

Under the authors' procedure: Estimated nucleated cell counts came from reference gene primer amplification. The data were produced by immunoSEQ multiplex PCR, yet TCRdb's version contains in-frame clones alone and is incomplete. V, J and clone size are those of that table, while D and trimming were read from the DNA. The data hold about 210,000 clones, with roughly 90% observed a single time. This CDR3 has 16 amino acids. The germline V gene encodes CDR1 SGHAT and CDR2 FQNNGV. The V end lost 1 base, the J end lost 0 bases, and 11 bases lay between the germline ends. The chain employs TRBV11-2 and TRBJ2-3; TRBD2 is a possible D gene (5 bases). The sequencing input was peripheral blood. The receptor's source is a woman in her forties with acute or convalescent COVID-19. CDR3 in amino acids: CASSLGRGGSTDTQYF. The CDR3 DNA reads as TGTGCCAGCAGCTTAGGACGTGGAGGAAGCACAGATACGCAGTATTTT.